Below, 7 T cell receptor beta chains from the same sample are listed, as sequenced in a study of PD-1 blockade in classical Hodgkin lymphoma. The assay was immunoSEQ multiplex PCR, and TCRdb's table has in-frame clones only and misses some. The table shows about 2,700 clones, with approximately 78% occurring only once. All the patients suffered relapse after autologous stem cell transplantation, and brentuximab vedotin exposure differed. The CD8+ T cells came from thawed PBMCs through magnetic negative selection. The starting material was CD8+ T cells from blood, obtained at baseline. Every receptor here comes from a human donor with classical Hodgkin lymphoma.

Regarding this clone: Other DNA sequences from this sample encode an identical CDR3 as well. This rearrangement joins TRBV29-1 to TRBJ2-7, with a weak D call TRBD2 (6 bases). The CDR3 is 14 residues long. Trimming shortened V by 1 base and J by 4 bases, and 14 bases separated the two germline ends. CDR1 is SQVTM and CDR2 is ANQGSEA in the germline V gene. The CDR3 reads CSVEGPGREYEQYF. For the CDR3, the DNA is TGCAGCGTTGAAGGTCCAGGGCGGGAATACGAGCAGTACTTC.

The gene calls are TRBV14 and TRBJ1-2; D possibly corresponds to TRBD1 (5 bases). The CDR3 consists of 12 residues. Germline values: CDR1 SGHDN, CDR2 FVKESK. Between the trimmed V and J ends, which lost 5 bases and 7 bases, there was a span of 11 bases. CDR3 amino acids: CASSFAGTGYTF. DNA of the CDR3: TGTGCCAGCAGCTTCGCGGGGACTGGCTACACCTTC.

This clone was observed a single time. The chain recombines TRBV11-2 with TRBJ2-4, with 7 positions matching TRBD1. Germline CDR1 SGHAT, CDR2 FQNNGV. With V trimmed by 4 bases and J by 7 bases, 4 bases remained unmatched. The CDR3 loop spans 13 amino acids. CDR3 bases: TGTGCCAGCAGCTCCCGGGACAGCAACATTCAGTACTTC. This translates into CASSSRDSNIQYF.

V and J are TRBV5-6 and TRBJ1-3; a weak D match, TRBD1 (5 bases). The CDR3 has 18 residues. CDR1 is SGHDT and CDR2 is YYEEEE in the germline V gene. V lost 2 bases and J lost 0, with 18 bases in between. This CDR3 is CASSFPLDSAGSGNTIYF. CDR3 bases: TGTGCCAGCAGCTTCCCCCTCGACAGCGCCGGCTCTGGAAACACCATATATTTT.

J is TRBJ2-3 and V is TRBV7-2; a weak D match, TRBD2 (6 bases). The CDR3 sequence is 14 residues long. Trimming removed 4 bases at V and 3 bases at J, with 11 bases between. Germline V gene lookup returns CDR1 SGHTA and CDR2 FQGNSA. The CDR3 here is CASSSNGGTDTQYF. The CDR3 nucleotides are TGTGCCAGCAGCTCGAATGGGGGGACAGATACGCAGTATTTT.

This chain joins TRBV5-4 and TRBJ2-2; D remains ambiguous. Trimming left V 4 bases short and J 3 bases short, with 16 bases between. Germline V gene sequence: CDR1 SGHNT, CDR2 YYREEE (reference sequence). The CDR3 has 16 residues. The CDR3 reads CASSTAGAAYTGELFF. The CDR3 DNA sequence: TGTGCCAGCAGCACCGCCGGCGCAGCTTACACCGGGGAGCTGTTTTTT. Supplemented by reference TRBV5-4 and TRBJ2-2, the full variable domain reads ETGVTQSPTHLIKTRGQQVTLRCSSQSGHNTVSWYQQALGQGPQFIFQYYREEENGRGNFPPRFSGLQFPNYSSELNVNALELDDSALYLCASSTAGAAYTGELFFGEGSRLTVL.

The chain carries TRBV6-6 and TRBJ1-2, with D unresolved. Germline CDR1 is MNHNY and CDR2 is SVGAGI (reference sequence). The V and J ends lost 3 bases and 11 bases respectively, with 13 bases between them. The CDR3 has 12 amino acids. CDR3 in amino acids: CASSYGLGPYTF. The CDR3, as DNA: TGTGCCAGCAGTTATGGTCTAGGCCCTTACACCTTC.